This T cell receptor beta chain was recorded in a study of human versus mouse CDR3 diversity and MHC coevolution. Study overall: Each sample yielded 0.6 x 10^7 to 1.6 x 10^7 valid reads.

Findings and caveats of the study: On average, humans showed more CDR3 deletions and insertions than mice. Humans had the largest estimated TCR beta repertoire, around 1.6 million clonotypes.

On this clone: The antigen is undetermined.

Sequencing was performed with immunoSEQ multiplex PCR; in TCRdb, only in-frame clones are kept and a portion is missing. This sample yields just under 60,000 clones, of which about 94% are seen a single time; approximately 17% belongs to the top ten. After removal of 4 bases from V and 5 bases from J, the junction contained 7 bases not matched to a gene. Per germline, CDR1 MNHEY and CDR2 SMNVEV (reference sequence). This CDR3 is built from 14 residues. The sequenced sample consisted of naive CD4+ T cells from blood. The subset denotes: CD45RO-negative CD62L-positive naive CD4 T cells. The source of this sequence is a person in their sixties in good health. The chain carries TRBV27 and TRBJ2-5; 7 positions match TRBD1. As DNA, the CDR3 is TGTGCCAGCAGTTCAACAGGGGCCCGGGAGACCCAGTACTTC. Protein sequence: CASSSTGARETQYF.